The next 7 T cell receptor beta chains were all read from a single sample in a study of T-cell memory formation after mild COVID-19. From the 5' RACE reads, TCRdb called clonotypes with MiXCR, one entry per CDR3 protein. The sample yields about 120,000 distinct CDR3 sequences, approximately 15% seen once. Sequencing was done on a sample of PBMCs or a T cell subset sorted from them (not recorded which). The receptors were gathered from an adult woman who had mild COVID-19 (a few samples of this study predate the infection). Cell type and time point are not known.

The chain couples TRBV7-9 to TRBJ2-7; the match to TRBD1 covers 9 bases. Germline CDR1 is SEHNR and CDR2 is FQNEAQ (reference sequence). This CDR3 is 16 amino acids long. J lost 2 bases, V lost 4 bases, and 9 bases had no gene match. The CDR3 coding sequence is TGTGCCAGCAGCTCCGCTGACAGGGGGAGGACCTACGAGCAGTACTTC. Encoded protein: CASSSADRGRTYEQYF.

This clonotype was counted ten times or more. V and J are TRBV28 and TRBJ2-2; D is unclear. Trimming stripped 7 bases from V and 7 bases from J, with 13 bases between. CDR3 size: 13 residues. Per germline, CDR1 MDHEN and CDR2 SYDVKM. The CDR3 nucleotides read TGTGCCAGCACCCTTTTATCGGTCGGGGAGCTGTTTTTT. It specifies CASTLLSVGELFF.

The V call is TRBV9, the J call TRBJ2-2; no clear D. The ends were cut back, 0 bases at V and 2 bases at J, with 5 bases in the middle. CDR1 is SGDLS and CDR2 is YYNGEE in the germline V gene. The CDR3 covers 14 residues. CDR3 protein: CASSVGGNTGELFF. CDR3 sequence (DNA): TGTGCCAGCAGCGTAGGCGGAAACACCGGGGAGCTGTTTTTT.

The chain links TRBV2 to TRBJ1-3; a possible D gene is TRBD1 (5 bases). Germline V gives CDR1 SNHLY, CDR2 FYNNEI. Trimming left V 1 base short and J 3 bases short, with 10 bases between. This CDR3 is 15 amino acids long. The CDR3 DNA is TGTGCCAGCAGTGAAGGGGGGATGTTTGGAAACACCATATATTTT. Protein sequence: CASSEGGMFGNTIYF. Full variable domain (remainder filled in from reference TRBV2 and TRBJ1-3): EPEVTQTPSHQVTQMGQEVILRCVPISNHLYFYWYRQILGQKVEFLVSFYNNEISEKSEIFDDQFSVERPDGSNFTLKIRSTKLEDSAMYFCASSEGGMFGNTIYFGEGSWLTVV.

V usage is TRBV4-1 and J usage is TRBJ1-1; the match to TRBD1 covers 9 bases. Germline CDR1 and CDR2: MGHRA and YSYEKL. The CDR3 has 15 residues. V lost 4 bases to trimming and J lost 5 bases; unmatched junction nucleotides: 8. The CDR3 spells CASSRETGGGTEAFF. In nucleotides, the CDR3 is TGCGCCAGCAGCCGAGAGACAGGGGGGGGAACTGAAGCTTTCTTT.

The chain carries TRBV5-1 and TRBJ2-5, with D perhaps matching TRBD2 (6 bases). The germline V gene encodes CDR1 SGHRS and CDR2 YFSETQ. Deletions cut 4 bases from V and 5 bases from J, with 18 bases between. This CDR3 comprises 15 residues. The CDR3 loop reads CASSQPQEGRETQYF. DNA of the CDR3: TGCGCCAGCAGCCAACCTCAGGAGGGGCGGGAGACCCAGTACTTC.

This clonotype was counted a few times. This chain connects TRBV20-1 to TRBJ2-1, with TRBD2 matching 9 bases. CDR3 length equals 19 residues. V was clipped by 1 base and J by 8 bases; unmatched bases: 21. Germline V gene sequence: CDR1 DFQATT, CDR2 SNEGSKA (reference sequence). The CDR3 coding sequence is TGCAGTGCTAGAGTCCGAGCGGGGGGCTCTGAGCGGTCGTTTTATGAGCAGTTCTTC. This translates into CSARVRAGGSERSFYEQFF.